The text below deals with one T cell receptor (beta chain). Its antigen is unidentified. This entry belongs to a study of PD-1 blockade in classical Hodgkin lymphoma. Study background: The study gave patients nivolumab 3 mg/kg intravenously every 2 weeks.

Each patient's relapse followed autologous stem cell transplantation, and brentuximab vedotin exposure varied. Germline CDR1 and CDR2: MGHRA and YSYEKL. The CDR3 has 11 residues. V was trimmed by 4 bases and J by 6 bases, leaving 7 bases between them. Method: immunoSEQ multiplex PCR; TCRdb's copy keeps in-frame clones and lacks some. The sample yields approximately 79,000 clones, around 90% seen once. Study results and caveats: Compared with healthy donors, newly diagnosed patients reportedly showed lower baseline TCR diversity.

The chain employs TRBV4-1 and TRBJ2-7; D not certain. Sequenced here: peripheral blood mononuclear cells (PBMCs), sampled before the second cycle of nivolumab. The receptor comes from a human donor with classical Hodgkin lymphoma. The CDR3 DNA reads TGCGCCAGCAGCCTCCGCGGCGAGCAGTACTTC. Translating it yields CASSLRGEQYF.